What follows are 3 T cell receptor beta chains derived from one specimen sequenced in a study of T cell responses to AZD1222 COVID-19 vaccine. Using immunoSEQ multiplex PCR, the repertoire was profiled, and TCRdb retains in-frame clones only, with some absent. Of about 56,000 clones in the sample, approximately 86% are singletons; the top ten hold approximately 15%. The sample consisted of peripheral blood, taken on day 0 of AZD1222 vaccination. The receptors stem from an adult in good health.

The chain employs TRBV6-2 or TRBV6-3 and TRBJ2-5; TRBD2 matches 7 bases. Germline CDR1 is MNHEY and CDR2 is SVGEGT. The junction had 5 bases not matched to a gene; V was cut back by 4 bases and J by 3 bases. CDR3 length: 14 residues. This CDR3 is CASSFTSVEETQYF. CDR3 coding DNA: TGTGCCAGCAGTTTTACTAGCGTAGAAGAGACCCAGTACTTC.

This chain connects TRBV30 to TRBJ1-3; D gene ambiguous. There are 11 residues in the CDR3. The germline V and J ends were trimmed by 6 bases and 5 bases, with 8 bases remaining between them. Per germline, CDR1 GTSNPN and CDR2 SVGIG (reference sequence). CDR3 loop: CACDLRNTIYF. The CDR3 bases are TGTGCCTGTGACCTTAGAAACACCATATATTTT.

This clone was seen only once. The CDR3 here is CASTIRGLTDEQYF. CDR3 sequence (DNA): TGTGCCAGCACGATTAGAGGTCTGACAGACGAGCAGTACTTC. The rearrangement joins TRBV28 to TRBJ2-7, with a weak D call TRBD1 (5 bases). CDR3 size: 14 residues. V was cut by 7 bases and J by 5 bases, with 18 bases left in between. Germline assignment: CDR1 MDHEN and CDR2 SYDVKM.